The 10 T cell receptor beta chains in this list originate from one sample, sequenced in a study of T cell repertoires in cytomegalovirus infection. TCRdb ran MiXCR on the reads and lists one entry per CDR3 protein. The sample carries about 740,000 distinct CDR3 sequences, roughly 36% recorded once. Sequenced input: PBMCs. Receptors originate from a human donor in good health (CMV status not recorded). Some clones in this sample may be carry-over from other donors' samples.

This clonotype showed up just a few times. This rearrangement joins TRBV19 to TRBJ2-1; 10 bases line up with TRBD2. V trimming: 3 bases; J trimming: 4 bases; junction bases outside the gene matches: 3. Germline loops: CDR1 LNHDA, CDR2 SQIVND (reference sequence). This CDR3 comprises 15 residues. CDR3 DNA sequence: TGTGCCAGTAGTATGGGACTAGCGATATACAATGAGCAGTTCTTC. Amino acids: CASSMGLAIYNEQFF.

Turning to this clonotype: The junction departs from the called germline gene at one end, perhaps through a read error. This chain uses TRBV12-3 or TRBV12-4 with TRBJ1-5; no firm D call. CDR3 length: 15 amino acids. CDR3 nucleotide sequence: TGTGCCAGCAGTCCGATCATGGGAAGCACTCAGCCCCAGCATTTT. Encoded protein: CASSPIMGSTQPQHF.

This clonotype turned up a few times. The chain links TRBV5-6 to TRBJ1-1; D unclear. CDR1 and CDR2 (germline): SGHDT, YYEEEE. The CDR3 sequence is 15 residues long. Trimming stripped 3 bases from V and 3 bases from J, with 15 bases between. As DNA, the CDR3 is TGTGCCAGCAGCTCCCAACGGGTCGGCCACACTGAAGCTTTCTTT. It is translated as CASSSQRVGHTEAFF.

Note on this clonotype: One base away lies a much larger clone, so this may be a sequencing read error. The genes are TRBV7-2 and TRBJ2-7, with D possibly matching TRBD1 (5 bases). Germline CDR1 SGHTA, CDR2 FQGNSA. Trimming shortened V by 5 bases and J by 0 bases, and 20 bases separated the two germline ends. This CDR3 contains 17 residues. The CDR3 spells CASSPALGGASSYEQYF. In nucleotides, the CDR3 is TGTGCCAGCAGCCCCGCGTTGGGTGGGGCAAGCTCCTACGAGCAGTACTTC.

The rearrangement joins TRBV7-9 to TRBJ1-5; no reliable D call. V lost 0 bases, J lost 0 bases, and 9 bases lay in between. From germline, CDR1 is SEHNR and CDR2 FQNEAQ (reference sequence). The CDR3 runs 16 residues. In DNA form, the CDR3 reads TGTGCCAGCAGCTTAGCGTCGGGGTTTAGCAATCAGCCCCAGCATTTT. Protein product: CASSLASGFSNQPQHF.

The V gene is TRBV6-5, the J gene TRBJ1-5, with D perhaps TRBD1 (5 bases). Germline CDR1 and CDR2: MNHEY and SVGAGI. CDR3 length: 15 residues. The ends were cut back, 0 bases at V and 6 bases at J, with 12 bases in the middle. The CDR3 sequence: CASSYSAGGSQPQHF. In DNA, the CDR3 is TGTGCCAGCAGTTACTCGGCGGGGGGGAGTCAGCCCCAGCATTTT.

This clonotype occurred many times. The chain employs TRBV7-8 and TRBJ1-1; D call uncertain. The CDR3 is 12 amino acids. CDR1 and CDR2 from the germline V gene are SGHVS and FQNEAQ. With 2 bases removed from V and 7 bases from J, the gap between germline ends came to 8 bases. The chain's CDR3 is CASSLTANEAFF. The CDR3 nucleotides read TGTGCCAGCAGCTTAACCGCCAATGAAGCTTTCTTT.

The J gene is TRBJ2-3, the V gene TRBV28; TRBD1 might be the D (6 bases). Germline-derived CDR1 and CDR2 are MDHEN and SYDVKM. The CDR3 covers 17 residues. The ends were cut back, 6 bases at V and 2 bases at J, with 21 bases in the middle. This CDR3 is CASSLVFRQEVTDTQYF. CDR3 coding DNA: TGTGCCAGCAGCTTAGTCTTTAGACAGGAGGTCACAGATACGCAGTATTTT.

This chain joins TRBV9 and TRBJ2-1; a weak D match, TRBD2 (6 bases). The CDR3 is 13 amino acids. Germline CDR1 is SGDLS and CDR2 is YYNGEE. Between the trimmed V and J ends, which lost 6 bases and 9 bases, there was a span of 16 bases. CDR3: CASTWGEASEQFF. The CDR3 region has the DNA TGTGCCAGCACGTGGGGGGAGGCGAGTGAGCAGTTCTTC.

This clonotype has more than one count but fewer than ten. The chain has TRBV24-1 and TRBJ2-7; no definite D call. CDR3 length: 13 residues. Looked up from germline, CDR1 is KGHDR and CDR2 is SFDVKD. The V end lost 4 bases, the J end lost 7 bases, and 13 bases lay between the germline ends. The CDR3 region has the DNA TGTGCCACCAGTGACCCTTCAGTGGGGGAGCAGTACTTC. Its translation: CATSDPSVGEQYF.